This TCR beta chain was found in a study of T cells after yellow fever vaccination. TCRdb re-called the 5' RACE reads with MiXCR, one entry per CDR3 protein. Here the sample spans a few hundred thousand distinct CDR3 sequences, less than 20% being singletons. Sequencing used PBMCs, obtained about 5 days after the first yellow fever vaccination. The sequence was obtained from a man younger than 30 who received the YFV17D yellow fever vaccine.

The DNA for the CDR3 is TGTGCCAGCAGCTTAGACGGCCGGCAGAGACGTACCGGGGAGCTGTTTTTT. The encoded protein is CASSLDGRQRRTGELFF. V is TRBV11-2 and J is TRBJ2-2, with no clear D. The CDR3 contains 17 residues. Trimming shortened V by 0 bases and J by 5 bases, and 16 bases separated the two germline ends. Germline V CDR1 and CDR2: SGHAT, FQNNGV.